One and the same sample provided the 25 T cell receptor beta chains below, sequenced in a study of blood T cell repertoires in COVID-19 (dated by TCRdb to about 2020). Libraries were constructed by the immunoSEQ multiplex PCR assay. The table comes from immuneACCESS by way of TCRdb, which keeps in-frame sequences with V and J called. Part of the clones is missing from these tables; in studies checked, under half for an unresolved V gene and the rest for unknown reasons. This sample is represented by roughly 200,000 clones; approximately 85% of them were singletons. The biggest ten clones account for roughly 8% of the sample. The sample consisted of peripheral blood. These receptors all come from a woman in her fifties or sixties with acute or convalescent COVID-19.

CDR3 region: CASSSSPSGIITTSYNEQFF. The CDR3 region has the DNA TGTGCCAGCAGTTCCAGCCCTAGCGGAATAATTACTACCTCCTACAATGAGCAGTTCTTC. V is TRBV28 and J is TRBJ2-1; 7 bases map to TRBD2. CDR1 is MDHEN and CDR2 is SYDVKM in the germline V gene. With 4 bases clipped from V and 0 bases from J, the junction kept 18 bases outside the gene matches. This CDR3 has 20 residues.

The rearrangement joins TRBV7-3 to TRBJ2-7; 8 bases are a match to TRBD2. The junction had 7 bases not matched to a gene; V was cut back by 2 bases and J by 4 bases. CDR1 is SGHTA, CDR2 FQGTGA, per germline. CDR3 length: 15 amino acids. The CDR3 reads CASSLGAGVGYEQYF. The CDR3, as DNA: TGTGCCAGCAGCTTAGGAGCGGGAGTCGGATACGAGCAGTACTTC.

J is TRBJ2-1 and V is TRBV3-1 (or the pseudogene TRBV3-2), with 13 nucleotides matching TRBD2. The CDR3 is made up of 15 amino acids. Germline CDR1 is LGHDT and CDR2 is YNNKEL (reference sequence). With V trimmed by 4 bases and J by 6 bases, 3 bases remained unmatched. The CDR3, as DNA: TGTGCCAGCAGCCCCGGACTAGCGGGAGTCAATGAGCAGTTCTTC. Protein product: CASSPGLAGVNEQFF.

The rearrangement uses TRBV10-3 and TRBJ2-5, with 7 bases matching TRBD2. Germline V lookup: CDR1 ENHRY, CDR2 SYGVKD. V dropped 10 bases and J dropped 7; count of bases not matched to a gene: 9. The CDR3 totals 12 residues. The CDR3 region is CATRREEGTQYF. The CDR3 DNA is TGTGCCACAAGACGGGAGGAAGGGACCCAGTACTTC.

The rearrangement joins TRBV2 to TRBJ1-2, with 8 bases matching TRBD1. The CDR3 consists of 15 residues. Germline V gene lookup returns CDR1 SNHLY and CDR2 FYNNEI. Trimming took 5 bases from V and 3 from J; bases not matched to a gene: 8. CDR3 residues: CASSTKTGEDYGYTF. CDR3 sequence (DNA): TGTGCCAGCAGTACTAAGACAGGGGAAGACTATGGCTACACCTTC.

The chain is built from TRBV11-2 and TRBJ1-1; D uncertain. CDR1 and CDR2 from the germline V gene are SGHAT and FQNNGV. The CDR3 is made up of 12 amino acids. Trimming stripped 5 bases from V and 0 bases from J, with 4 bases between. The CDR3 DNA reads as TGTGCCAGCAGCCGTATGAACACTGAAGCTTTCTTT. Residues: CASSRMNTEAFF.

The V and J genes are TRBV20-1 and TRBJ2-5, with D unresolved. Looked up from germline, CDR1 is DFQATT and CDR2 is SNEGSKA (reference sequence). The CDR3 runs 14 residues. V was shortened by 3 bases and J by 7 bases, with 18 bases between the two germline ends. This CDR3 is CSASLGPSPGTQYF. In DNA form, the CDR3 reads TGCAGTGCTAGTCTAGGCCCCTCACCGGGGACCCAGTACTTC.

This clone was recorded only once. J is TRBJ2-1 and V is TRBV27, with TRBD2 as a possible D gene (6 bases). V was cut by 2 bases and J by 4 bases, with 9 bases left in between. Germline V CDR1 and CDR2: MNHEY, SMNVEV (reference sequence). This CDR3 spans 14 amino acids. The DNA of the CDR3 is TGTGCCAGCAGTTTAGCGGGACCATACAATGAGCAGTTCTTC. This gives the protein CASSLAGPYNEQFF.

This clone showed up just a few times. The chain employs TRBV28 and TRBJ2-2, with 8 bases matching TRBD1. This CDR3 spans 16 amino acids. Germline loops: CDR1 MDHEN, CDR2 SYDVKM. Germline trimming cut 4 bases from V and 4 bases from J; bases unmatched to any gene: 8. This chain's CDR3 is CASSSQGAQFTGELFF. Written as DNA, the CDR3 is TGTGCCAGCAGTTCCCAGGGGGCGCAATTCACCGGGGAGCTGTTTTTT.

V and J are TRBV28 and TRBJ1-3; possibly TRBD1 for D (5 bases). The germline gives CDR1 MDHEN, CDR2 SYDVKM. Trimming cost V 2 bases and J 2 bases, with 10 bases left between them. This CDR3 has 15 residues. Here the CDR3 reads CASSLTRATGNTIYF. The CDR3 DNA sequence: TGTGCCAGCAGTTTAACCAGGGCAACTGGAAACACCATATATTTT.

V and J are TRBV20-1 and TRBJ1-2, with unresolved D. The CDR3 consists of 11 residues. Between the trimmed V and J ends, which lost 1 base and 3 bases, there was a span of 3 bases. Germline CDR1 reads DFQATT; CDR2 reads SNEGSKA (reference sequence). This chain's CDR3 is CSARADYGYTF. The CDR3 DNA reads TGCAGTGCTAGAGCAGACTATGGCTACACCTTC.

V is TRBV7-2 and J is TRBJ1-1; unclear D gene. Germline V CDR1 and CDR2: SGHTA, FQGNSA. CDR3 length: 15 amino acids. V lost 4 bases to trimming and J lost 0 bases, with 12 bases between them. This CDR3 is CASSSDYGMNTEAFF. The CDR3, as DNA: TGTGCCAGCAGCTCTGATTATGGCATGAACACTGAAGCTTTCTTT.

The sample holds a few counts of this clone. This chain joins TRBV18 and TRBJ1-3; no firm D call. With 4 bases removed from V and 2 bases from J, the gap between germline ends came to 6 bases. This CDR3 contains 13 residues. Germline CDR1 and CDR2: KGHSH and LQKENI. CDR3 region: CASSLLAGNTIYF. CDR3 in DNA: TGTGCCAGCTCACTATTAGCTGGAAACACCATATATTTT. The full variable domain, in which reference TRBV18 and TRBJ1-3 provide the parts outside the CDR3, is NAGVMQNPRHLVRRRGQEARLRCSPMKGHSHVYWYRQLPEEGLKFMVYLQKENIIDESGMPKERFSAEFPKEGPSILRIQQVVRGDSAAYFCASSLLAGNTIYFGEGSWLTVV.

The chain joins TRBV28 to TRBJ1-1; 7 bases fit TRBD1. The CDR3 contains 13 residues. Trimming removed 2 bases from V and 4 bases from J; junction bases left unmatched: 1. Germline CDR1 and CDR2: MDHEN and SYDVKM. CDR3 region: CASSLTGVTEAFF. The CDR3 DNA follows: TGTGCCAGCAGTTTAACAGGGGTCACTGAAGCTTTCTTT.

The J gene is TRBJ2-1, the V gene TRBV28; the D is unclear. V lost 6 bases, J lost 2 bases, and 14 bases lay in between. CDR1 and CDR2 from the germline V gene are MDHEN and SYDVKM. This CDR3 is 15 amino acids long. CDR3: CASSSIAATYNEQFF. In nucleotides, the CDR3 is TGTGCCAGCAGCTCTATAGCAGCCACCTACAATGAGCAGTTCTTC. Filled out from reference TRBV28 and TRBJ2-1, the complete variable domain reads DVKVTQSSRYLVKRTGEKVFLECVQDMDHENMFWYRQDPGLGLRLIYFSYDVKMKEKGDIPEGYSVSREKKERFSLILESASTNQTSMYLCASSSIAATYNEQFFGPGTRLTVL.

This chain links TRBV9 with TRBJ2-2; 8 bases are a match to TRBD2. V lost 0 bases, J lost 1 base, and 2 bases stayed unmatched. Germline V gene lookup returns CDR1 SGDLS and CDR2 YYNGEE. The CDR3 contains 16 residues. The CDR3: CASSVGSGRNTGELFF. CDR3 coding DNA: TGTGCCAGCAGCGTAGGGAGCGGGAGGAACACCGGGGAGCTGTTTTTT.

The V call is TRBV3-1 (or the pseudogene TRBV3-2), the J call TRBJ2-1; 12 nucleotides agree with TRBD2. Germline V gene lookup returns CDR1 LGHDT and CDR2 YNNKEL (reference sequence). Trimming cost V 4 bases and J 2 bases; bases outside gene matches: 6. The CDR3 sequence is 17 residues long. CDR3 bases: TGTGCCAGCAGCCCGAGACTAGCGGGAGACCCCTACAATGAGCAGTTCTTC. The encoded protein is CASSPRLAGDPYNEQFF.

The chain joins TRBV12-3 or TRBV12-4 to TRBJ1-2, with a weak D call TRBD1 (5 bases). V was shortened by 7 bases and J by 6 bases, with 15 bases between the two germline ends. CDR3 length: 13 amino acids. The CDR3 nucleotides read TGTGCCAGCACCCCCGACAGACTCCATGGCTACACCTTC. Its protein product is CASTPDRLHGYTF.

This CDR3 reads CASSPTGTRSADTQYF. The CDR3 bases are TGTGCCAGCAGCCCTACCGGGACTCGCTCGGCAGATACGCAGTATTTT. This chain joins TRBV7-6 and TRBJ2-3; D is perhaps TRBD2 (6 bases). V was trimmed by 5 bases and J by 4 bases, leaving 19 bases between them. The CDR3 spans 16 residues. CDR1 is SGHVS, CDR2 FNYEAQ, per germline.

This clone was detected once. The chain recombines TRBV19 with TRBJ1-1, with 7 nucleotides matching TRBD1. This CDR3 spans 14 amino acids. Germline CDR1 and CDR2: LNHDA and SQIVND (reference sequence). The V segment lost 9 bases and the J segment 5 bases; nucleotides outside the gene matches: 12. CDR3: CASRGTAVRTEAFF. The CDR3 coding sequence is TGTGCCAGCAGGGGGACCGCCGTAAGGACTGAAGCTTTCTTT. The variable domain in full, completed from reference TRBV19 and TRBJ1-1, reads DGGITQSPKYLFRKEGQNVTLSCEQNLNHDAMYWYRQDPGQGLRLIYYSQIVNDFQKGDIAEGYSVSREKKESFPLTVTSAQKNPTAFYLCASRGTAVRTEAFFGQGTRLTVV.

The count of this clone is one. The chain links TRBV10-3 to TRBJ2-7; 7 bases fit TRBD1. With 6 bases clipped from V and 3 bases from J, the junction kept 2 bases outside the gene matches. CDR1 and CDR2 (germline): ENHRY, SYGVKD. The CDR3 runs 12 residues. This CDR3 reads CAIRGDSYEQYV. CDR3 DNA: TGTGCCATCAGAGGGGACAGCTACGAGCAGTACGTC.

The chain employs TRBV5-4 and TRBJ2-7; 13 bases agree with TRBD2. This CDR3 is built from 16 residues. Germline CDR1 and CDR2: SGHNT and YYREEE (reference sequence). The trim removed 3 bases at V and 7 bases at J, leaving 10 bases unmatched. The CDR3: CASSSLAGGPHGEQYF. The DNA for the CDR3 is TGTGCCAGCAGCTCACTAGCGGGAGGGCCCCACGGAGAGCAGTACTTC.

The chain employs TRBV30 and TRBJ2-1; TRBD1 aligns across 12 bases. Germline CDR1 and CDR2: GTSNPN and SVGIG (reference sequence). This CDR3 is built from 15 residues. V was pared by 2 bases and J by 9 bases, with 8 bases of the junction left unmatched. Written as DNA, the CDR3 is TGTGCCTGGAGTACCACCGGGACAGGGGGCCGTGAGCAGTTCTTC. It is translated as CAWSTTGTGGREQFF.

The rearrangement links TRBV5-1 to TRBJ1-1; TRBD1 agrees at 10 bases. CDR3 length equals 13 residues. From germline, CDR1 is SGHRS and CDR2 YFSETQ. Trimming removed 2 bases from V and 8 bases from J; junction bases left unmatched: 3. The CDR3 reads CASSFGDRGEAFF. The CDR3 coding sequence is TGCGCCAGCAGCTTTGGGGACAGGGGCGAAGCTTTCTTT. Based on the CDR3 plus reference TRBV5-1 and TRBJ1-1, the full variable domain is KAGVTQTPRYLIKTRGQQVTLSCSPISGHRSVSWYQQTPGQGLQFLFEYFSETQRNKGNFPGRFSGRQFSNSRSEMNVSTLELGDSALYLCASSFGDRGEAFFGQGTRLTVV.

The V gene is TRBV6-5, the J gene TRBJ2-7, with D possibly matching TRBD2 (5 bases). This CDR3 comprises 14 residues. Trimming took off 5 bases at V and 2 bases at J, with 13 bases between the two ends. CDR1 MNHEY and CDR2 SVGAGI come from the germline V gene. The CDR3 nucleotides are TGTGCCAGCAGTAGAGAGGCGGGCCCCTACGAGCAGTACTTC. Its protein product is CASSREAGPYEQYF.